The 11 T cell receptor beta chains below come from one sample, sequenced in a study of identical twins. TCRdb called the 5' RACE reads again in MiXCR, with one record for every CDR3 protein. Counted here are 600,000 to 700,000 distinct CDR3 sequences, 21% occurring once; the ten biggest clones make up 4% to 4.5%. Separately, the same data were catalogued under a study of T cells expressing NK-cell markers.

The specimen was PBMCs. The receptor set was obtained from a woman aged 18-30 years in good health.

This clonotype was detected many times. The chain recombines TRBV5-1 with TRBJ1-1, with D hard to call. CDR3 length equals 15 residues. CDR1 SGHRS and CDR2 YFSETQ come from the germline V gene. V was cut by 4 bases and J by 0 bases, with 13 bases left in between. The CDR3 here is CASSPSAAVNTEAFF. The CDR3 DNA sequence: TGCGCCAGCAGCCCGTCTGCGGCCGTGAACACTGAAGCTTTCTTT.

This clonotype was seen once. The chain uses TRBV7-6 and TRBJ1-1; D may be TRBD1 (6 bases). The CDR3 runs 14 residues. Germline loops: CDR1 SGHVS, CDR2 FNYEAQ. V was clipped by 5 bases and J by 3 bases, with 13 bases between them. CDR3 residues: CASSPEGGDTEAFF. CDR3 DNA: TGTGCCAGCAGCCCCGAGGGGGGGGACACTGAAGCTTTCTTT.

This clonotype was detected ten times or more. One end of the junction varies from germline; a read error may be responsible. CDR3 amino acids: CASSSGPGTDTQYF. The CDR3 coding sequence is TGTGCCAGCAGCTCAGGGCCGGGCACAGATACGCAGTATTTT. V gene TRBV5-1 combines with J gene TRBJ2-3; D might be TRBD1 (5 bases). The CDR3 runs to 14 residues. Germline assignment: CDR1 SGHRS and CDR2 YFSETQ.

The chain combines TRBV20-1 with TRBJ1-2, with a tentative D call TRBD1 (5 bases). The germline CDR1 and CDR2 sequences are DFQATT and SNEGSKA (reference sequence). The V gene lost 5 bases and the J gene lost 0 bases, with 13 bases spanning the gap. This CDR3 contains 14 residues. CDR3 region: CSAPRAGSNYGYTF. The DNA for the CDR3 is TGCAGTGCTCCCCGGGCAGGGTCTAACTATGGCTACACCTTC.

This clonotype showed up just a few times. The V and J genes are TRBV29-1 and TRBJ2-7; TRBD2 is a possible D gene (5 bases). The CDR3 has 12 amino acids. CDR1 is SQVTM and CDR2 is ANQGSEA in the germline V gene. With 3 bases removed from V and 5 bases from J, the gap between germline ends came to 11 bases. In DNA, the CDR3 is TGCAGCGTTGACGAGGGTTGGGACGAGCAGTACTTC. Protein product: CSVDEGWDEQYF.

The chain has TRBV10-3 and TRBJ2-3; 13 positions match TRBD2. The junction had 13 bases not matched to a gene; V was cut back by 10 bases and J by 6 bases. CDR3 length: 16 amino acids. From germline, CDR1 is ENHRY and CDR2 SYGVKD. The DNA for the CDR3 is TGTGCCACACAGAAGGGACTAGCGGGGCAGGACGATACGCAGTATTTT. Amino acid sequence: CATQKGLAGQDDTQYF.

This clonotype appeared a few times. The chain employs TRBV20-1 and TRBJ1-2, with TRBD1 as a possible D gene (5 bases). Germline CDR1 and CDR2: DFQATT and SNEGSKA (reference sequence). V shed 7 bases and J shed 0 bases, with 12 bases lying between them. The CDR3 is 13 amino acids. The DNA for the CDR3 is TGCAGTGGGACATCTGTAGCTAACTATGGCTACACCTTC. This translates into CSGTSVANYGYTF.

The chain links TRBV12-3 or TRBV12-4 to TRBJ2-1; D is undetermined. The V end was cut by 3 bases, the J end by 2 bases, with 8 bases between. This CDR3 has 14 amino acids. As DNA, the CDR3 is TGTGCCAGCAGTTTTAGGAGAGCCTACAATGAGCAGTTCTTC. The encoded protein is CASSFRRAYNEQFF.

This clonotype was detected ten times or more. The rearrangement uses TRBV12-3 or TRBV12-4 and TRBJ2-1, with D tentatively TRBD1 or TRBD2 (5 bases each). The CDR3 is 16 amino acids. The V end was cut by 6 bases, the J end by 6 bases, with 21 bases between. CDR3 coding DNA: TGTGCCAGCAGGGGGCGACTAACAACTCAATTCAATGAGCAGTTCTTC. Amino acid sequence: CASRGRLTTQFNEQFF.

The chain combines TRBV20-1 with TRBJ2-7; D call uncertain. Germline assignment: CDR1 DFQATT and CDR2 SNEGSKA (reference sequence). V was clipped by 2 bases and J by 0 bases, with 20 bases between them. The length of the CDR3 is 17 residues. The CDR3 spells CSARPPGDIWGSYEQYF. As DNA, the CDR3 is TGCAGTGCTAGACCCCCAGGTGACATATGGGGCTCCTACGAGCAGTACTTC.

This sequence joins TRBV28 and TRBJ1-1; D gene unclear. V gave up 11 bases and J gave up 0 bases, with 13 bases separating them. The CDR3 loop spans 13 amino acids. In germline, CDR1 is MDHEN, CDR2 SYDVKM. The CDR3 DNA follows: TGTGCCGTCATAGCGAGTCTGAACACTGAAGCTTTCTTT. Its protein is CAVIASLNTEAFF. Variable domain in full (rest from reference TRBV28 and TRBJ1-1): DVKVTQSSRYLVKRTGEKVFLECVQDMDHENMFWYRQDPGLGLRLIYFSYDVKMKEKGDIPEGYSVSREKKERFSLILESASTNQTSMYLCAVIASLNTEAFFGQGTRLTVV.